One sample yielded the 27 T cell receptor beta chains listed below, sequenced in a study of CD8 T cells in ankylosing spondylitis. TCRdb redid the calling of the 5' RACE reads with MiXCR, one entry per CDR3 protein. This table holds 200,000 to 300,000 distinct CDR3 sequences, roughly 32% found once. What was sequenced was blood, either unsorted or a sorted T cell fraction (not recorded which). All receptors derive from a male donor with ankylosing spondylitis or in good health (not recorded which).

The gene calls are TRBV5-1 and TRBJ2-2; 8 nucleotides line up with TRBD1. The CDR3 is 15 residues long. Per germline, CDR1 SGHRS and CDR2 YFSETQ. V was clipped by 4 bases and J by 3 bases; unmatched bases: 5. CDR3 sequence: CASSETGAYTGELFF. CDR3 DNA sequence: TGCGCCAGCAGCGAGACAGGGGCTTACACCGGGGAGCTGTTTTTT.

This CDR3 is CSVGPGSEAFF. As DNA, the CDR3 is TGCAGCGTTGGCCCGGGGTCTGAAGCTTTCTTT. V usage is TRBV29-1 and J usage is TRBJ1-1, with no clear D. Germline assignment: CDR1 SQVTM and CDR2 ANQGSEA. Trimming shortened V by 4 bases and J by 6 bases, and 9 bases separated the two germline ends. This CDR3 contains 11 residues.

The V gene is TRBV12-3 or TRBV12-4, the J gene TRBJ1-1; possibly TRBD1 for D (5 bases). V was cut by 7 bases and J by 4 bases, with 10 bases left in between. This CDR3 has 12 amino acids. The DNA of the CDR3 is TGTGCCAGCATAGGGGCCCGCACTGAAGCTTTCTTT. It is translated as CASIGARTEAFF.

This clonotype was seen a handful of times. V is TRBV6-6 and J is TRBJ1-5; no definite D call. The CDR3 spans 12 residues. CDR1 is MNHNY, CDR2 SVGAGI, per germline (reference sequence). V was shortened by 5 bases and J by 3 bases, with 5 bases between the two germline ends. CDR3: CASSQFNQPQHF. DNA for the CDR3: TGTGCCAGCAGTCAATTCAATCAGCCCCAGCATTTT.

This clonotype was counted a single time. The chain recombines TRBV4-1 with TRBJ2-7; D is perhaps TRBD1 or TRBD2 (5 bases each). CDR3 size: 13 residues. Per germline, CDR1 MGHRA and CDR2 YSYEKL. Trimming removed 4 bases at V and 3 bases at J, with 10 bases between. The chain's CDR3 is CASSPGGNYEQYF. CDR3 nucleotides: TGCGCCAGCAGCCCTGGGGGTAACTACGAGCAGTACTTC.

V usage is TRBV7-3 and J usage is TRBJ1-1, with D uncertain. The CDR3 totals 13 residues. Trimming removed 5 bases at V and 6 bases at J, with 13 bases between. Germline CDR1 reads SGHTA; CDR2 reads FQGTGA. The CDR3 nucleotides read TGTGCCAGCAGCATGCAGGCGGGGTCTGAAGCTTTCTTT. Translated, it gives CASSMQAGSEAFF.

This clonotype was seen only a few times. V usage is TRBV5-6 and J usage is TRBJ2-7; D is unclear. CDR1 is SGHDT, CDR2 YYEEEE, per germline. V dropped 2 bases and J dropped 6 bases, with 18 bases sitting between them. This CDR3 contains 15 residues. The CDR3 DNA sequence: TGTGCCAGCAGCTTCGCCCTCCAGGCTCCGGGCGAGCAGTACTTC. Encoded protein: CASSFALQAPGEQYF.

The J gene is TRBJ1-2, the V gene TRBV20-1; possible D gene TRBD1, 5 bases. This CDR3 region has 13 residues. Per germline, CDR1 DFQATT and CDR2 SNEGSKA (reference sequence). The V and J ends lost 0 bases and 4 bases respectively, with 9 bases between them. The CDR3 loop is CSAREGGSYGYTF. The CDR3 DNA reads as TGCAGTGCTAGAGAGGGGGGGTCCTATGGCTACACCTTC.

This clonotype was picked up many times. This chain connects TRBV20-1 to TRBJ1-5, with D unresolved. The germline V gene has CDR1 DFQATT and CDR2 SNEGSKA (reference sequence). The CDR3 totals 14 residues. The V end lost 3 bases, the J end lost 3 bases, and 12 bases lay between the germline ends. CDR3 region: CSASGVQINQPQHF. CDR3 in DNA: TGCAGTGCTAGTGGGGTGCAGATCAATCAGCCCCAGCATTTT.

The genes are TRBV12-3 or TRBV12-4 and TRBJ1-3, with 7 bases fitting TRBD1. With V trimmed by 6 bases and J by 4 bases, 3 bases remained unmatched. This CDR3 has 13 amino acids. The CDR3 nucleotides read TGTGCCAGCAGACGGGGACAGGGAAACACCATATATTTT. This translates into CASRRGQGNTIYF.

This clonotype has just a few counts. The rearrangement uses TRBV27 and TRBJ2-1; D possibly uses TRBD1 or TRBD2 (6 bases each). This CDR3 region has 12 residues. V was shortened by 6 bases and J by 7 bases, with 10 bases between the two germline ends. CDR1 MNHEY and CDR2 SMNVEV come from the germline V gene (reference sequence). CDR3 residues: CASREGVNEQFF. The CDR3 nucleotides are TGTGCCAGCAGGGAGGGGGTAAATGAGCAGTTCTTC.

In this sample, this clonotype turned up many times. The rearrangement links TRBV6-1 to TRBJ1-5, with D perhaps TRBD1 (6 bases). CDR1 and CDR2 (germline): MNHNS, SASEGT. Trimming took 6 bases from V and 5 from J, leaving 17 bases between them. There are 15 residues in the CDR3. The CDR3 reads CASRPGHSVDQPQHF. CDR3 sequence (DNA): TGTGCCAGCAGGCCGGGACATTCCGTTGATCAGCCCCAGCATTTT.

The chain has TRBV5-1 and TRBJ2-7; 9 bases line up with TRBD1. V gave up 6 bases and J gave up 4 bases; unmatched junction bases: 14. The CDR3 consists of 16 residues. Looked up from germline, CDR1 is SGHRS and CDR2 is YFSETQ. Here the CDR3 reads CASTVGTGTLIYEQYF. DNA for the CDR3: TGCGCCAGCACCGTGGGGACAGGGACCCTAATTTACGAGCAGTACTTC.

The chain carries TRBV6-1 and TRBJ2-2; TRBD1 matches at 8 bases. Germline loops: CDR1 MNHNS, CDR2 SASEGT. CDR3 size: 16 residues. The J segment lost 4 bases and the V segment lost 7 bases, leaving 11 bases of the junction unmatched. CDR3 sequence reads: CASTQGAGGLTGELFF. Written as DNA, the CDR3 is TGTGCCAGCACCCAAGGAGCAGGGGGCCTCACCGGGGAGCTGTTTTTT.

This rearrangement joins TRBV12-3 or TRBV12-4 to TRBJ2-3; D possibly corresponds to TRBD2 (5 bases). V was cut by 8 bases and J by 6 bases, with 18 bases left in between. The CDR3 has 14 residues. CDR3 sequence (DNA): TGTGCCAGCTGCGGAGTAGCGCCCTTGGATACGCAGTATTTT. Encoded protein: CASCGVAPLDTQYF.

The chain employs TRBV6-1 and TRBJ1-2; TRBD1 matches at 7 bases. V shed 3 bases, J shed 4 bases, and the junction held 8 bases outside the gene matches. The CDR3 consists of 15 residues. In germline, CDR1 is MNHNS, CDR2 SASEGT. CDR3 sequence reads: CASSEGQSLPYGYTF. CDR3 DNA sequence: TGTGCCAGCAGTGAGGGACAGTCGCTCCCCTATGGCTACACCTTC.

This clonotype was picked up a small number of times. The chain links TRBV27 to TRBJ2-7, with D perhaps TRBD1 (6 bases). CDR1 is MNHEY, CDR2 SMNVEV, per germline (reference sequence). The CDR3 extends over 15 amino acids. Trimming took 0 bases from V and 3 from J, leaving 12 bases between them. The chain's CDR3 is CASSLSSGHYYEQYF. CDR3 DNA: TGTGCCAGCAGTTTATCGTCGGGACATTACTACGAGCAGTACTTC.

As regards this clonotype: A clone one base away is much larger, so this may be a read error. V gene TRBV29-1 combines with J gene TRBJ2-1; no clear D gene. The germline CDR1 and CDR2 sequences are SQVTM and ANQGSEA. The CDR3 spans 10 residues. V was trimmed by 5 bases and J by 5 bases, leaving 4 bases between them. The DNA of the CDR3 is TGCAGCGTTTCCAACAATGAGCAGTTCTTC. Translation: CSVSNNEQFF.

This clonotype was detected a few times. V usage is TRBV20-1 and J usage is TRBJ2-1; D might be TRBD1 (5 bases). Looked up from germline, CDR1 is DFQATT and CDR2 is SNEGSKA (reference sequence). The CDR3 has 11 residues. Trimming took off 6 bases at V and 4 bases at J, with 7 bases between the two ends. DNA for the CDR3: TGCAGTGCCAGACAGTACAATGAGCAGTTCTTC. Residues: CSARQYNEQFF.

The chain carries TRBV25-1 and TRBJ2-3; 8 nucleotides line up with TRBD1. Germline values: CDR1 MGHDK, CDR2 SYGVNS. This CDR3 region has 14 residues. V lost 8 bases, J lost 6 bases, and 10 bases stayed unmatched. CDR3 loop: CASRDRRIMDTQYF. The CDR3, as DNA: TGTGCCAGCCGGGACAGGAGGATTATGGATACGCAGTATTTT.

The chain joins TRBV6-1 to TRBJ2-6; D is unclear. Germline assignment: CDR1 MNHNS and CDR2 SASEGT. Trimming took off 6 bases at V and 4 bases at J, with 7 bases between the two ends. This CDR3 spans 13 amino acids. Here the CDR3 reads CASRPTGANVLTF. CDR3 DNA sequence: TGTGCCAGCAGGCCGACAGGGGCCAACGTCCTGACTTTC.

The CDR3 DNA reads TGCAGTGCTAGAGAGTTAGCGGGGGAGAACTGGGAGACCCAGTACTTC. Protein sequence: CSARELAGENWETQYF. V and J are TRBV20-1 and TRBJ2-5; TRBD2 aligns across 9 bases. With V trimmed by 0 bases and J by 5 bases, 10 bases remained unmatched. Germline CDR1 is DFQATT and CDR2 is SNEGSKA (reference sequence). This CDR3 has 16 residues.

The rearrangement uses TRBV12-3 or TRBV12-4 and TRBJ2-7, with D unresolved. This CDR3 is 11 amino acids long. V gave up 4 bases and J gave up 7 bases, with 8 bases separating them. In nucleotides, the CDR3 is TGTGCCAGCAGTTGGGAAGGGGAGCAGTACTTC. Its translation is CASSWEGEQYF.

This clonotype was seen a few times. J is TRBJ2-5 and V is TRBV29-1; D gene ambiguous. Deletions cut 7 bases from V and 2 bases from J, with 14 bases between. This CDR3 has 13 amino acids. The germline CDR1 and CDR2 sequences are SQVTM and ANQGSEA. The CDR3 region is CSAPGRLQETQYF. CDR3 nucleotide sequence: TGCAGCGCCCCGGGTCGGCTGCAAGAGACCCAGTACTTC.

This chain connects TRBV24-1 to TRBJ2-2; D gene ambiguous. The CDR3 loop spans 13 amino acids. Germline V CDR1 and CDR2: KGHDR, SFDVKD. V gave up 9 bases and J gave up 4 bases, with 11 bases separating them. The CDR3 DNA sequence: TGTGCCACCGCCAAACTCGGCACCGGGGAGCTGTTTTTT. Amino acids: CATAKLGTGELFF.

The rearrangement links TRBV12-3 or TRBV12-4 to TRBJ2-2; D not certain. The ends were cut back, 5 bases at V and 6 bases at J, with 10 bases in the middle. The CDR3 contains 13 residues. The CDR3, as DNA: TGTGCCAGCAGTATGTTAGTCCCCGGGGAGCTGTTTTTT. It yields the protein CASSMLVPGELFF.

V and J are TRBV20-1 and TRBJ2-7; D gene unclear. CDR1 is DFQATT and CDR2 is SNEGSKA in the germline V gene (reference sequence). The CDR3 length is 12 residues. Trimming shortened V by 4 bases and J by 1 base, and 8 bases separated the two germline ends. CDR3 in amino acids: CSAKTASYEQYF. The CDR3, as DNA: TGCAGTGCTAAAACTGCGTCCTACGAGCAGTACTTC.